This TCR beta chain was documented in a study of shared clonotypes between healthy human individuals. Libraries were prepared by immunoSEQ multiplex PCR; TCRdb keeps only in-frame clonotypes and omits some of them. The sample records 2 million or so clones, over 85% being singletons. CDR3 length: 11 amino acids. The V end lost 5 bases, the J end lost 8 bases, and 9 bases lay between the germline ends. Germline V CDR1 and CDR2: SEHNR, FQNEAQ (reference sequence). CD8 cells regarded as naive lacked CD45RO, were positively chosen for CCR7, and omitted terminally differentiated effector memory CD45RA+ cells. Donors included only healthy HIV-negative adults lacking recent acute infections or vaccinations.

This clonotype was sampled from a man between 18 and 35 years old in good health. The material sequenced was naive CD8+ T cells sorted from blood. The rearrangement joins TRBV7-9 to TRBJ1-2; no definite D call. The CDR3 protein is CASSRGQGYTF. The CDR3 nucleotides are TGTGCCAGCAGCAGAGGGCAGGGCTACACCTTC.